This T cell receptor (beta chain) was identified during a study of cytomegalovirus exposure and HLA in healthy donors. V was pared by 4 bases and J by 5 bases, with 5 bases of the junction left unmatched. This CDR3 has 15 residues. Germline-derived CDR1 and CDR2 are MDHEN and SYDVKM. The study ran its PCR with 60 Vbeta and 13 Jbeta primers. Sequencing used immunoSEQ multiplex PCR; TCRdb keeps in-frame clones, though not all of them. Of 95,000 to 100,000 clones in the sample, roughly 70% were seen once. The sequence came from a man aged 50-60 years in good health and CMV-seronegative. Sequences were obtained from PBMCs. V and J are TRBV28 and TRBJ2-5; 12 positions match TRBD2. Here the CDR3 reads CASSSPGTSGETQYF. The CDR3 nucleotides are TGTGCCAGCAGTTCTCCCGGGACTAGCGGGGAGACCCAGTACTTC.